Listed below are T cell receptor beta chains from one sample, sequenced in a study of cytomegalovirus exposure and HLA in healthy donors. The assay was immunoSEQ multiplex PCR, and TCRdb's table has in-frame clones only and misses some. This sample carries about 160,000 clones, about 86% of them seen once, and the ten largest clones take around 2.1%. The sample was PBMCs. Source of these receptors: a woman aged 18-29 years in good health and CMV-seronegative. CDR3s include the opening cysteine and the closing phenylalanine or tryptophan. D genes are given only for firm matches. Expanded clones get a size class; other rows say once, few or many, or leave the size out.

>TRBV6-5|.|TRBJ1-4|14|.
TGTGCCAGCAGTTCGCCCGGTAGGGAGAAAAAACTGTTTTTT
CASSSPGREKKLFF
>TRBV5-1|.|TRBJ1-4|16|TRBD1
TGCGCCAGCAGCGTCGGACAGGGTACAACTAATGAAAAACTGTTTTTT
CASSVGQGTTNEKLFF
>TRBV6-5|.|TRBJ2-2|14|TRBD1
TGTGCCACCGTCGGGACAGCTAAGACCGGGGAGCTGTTTTTT
CATVGTAKTGELFF
>TRBV4-3|few|TRBJ2-7|15|.
TGCGCCAGCAGCCAAGATTCTGAGGGTTACTACGAGCAGTACTTC
CASSQDSEGYYEQYF
>TRBV4-2|.|TRBJ2-5|14|TRBD2
TGTGCCAGCAGCTACGGGGGGGCCGGAGAGACCCAGTACTTC
CASSYGGAGETQYF
>TRBV7-8|.|TRBJ1-1|15|.
TGTGCCAGCAGCTTAGGGCAGGGAGGGGTCACTGAAGCTTTCTTT
CASSLGQGGVTEAFF
>TRBV7-6|.|TRBJ2-2|17|TRBD2
TGTGCCAGCAGCCCAATGGGGCTAGCGGGGGTCACCGGGGAGCTGTTTTTT
CASSPMGLAGVTGELFF
>TRBV5-1|.|TRBJ2-5|16|.
TGCGCCAGCAGCTTTGGGCTGGGGGGAATTCAAGAGACCCAGTACTTC
CASSFGLGGIQETQYF
>TRBV29-1|many|TRBJ1-2|12|TRBD1
TGCAGCGTAGGGACAGGGGTCGATGGCTACACCTTC
CSVGTGVDGYTF
>TRBV2|.|TRBJ1-1|13|.
TGTGCCAGCAGTGACGCAGAGAGGGTTGAAGCTTTCTTT
CASSDAERVEAFF
>TRBV15|.|TRBJ2-4|15|TRBD2
TGTGCCACCGGAGCGGGAGGGCGTAGCAAAAACATTCAGTACTTC
CATGAGGRSKNIQYF
>TRBV4-1|.|TRBJ2-1|14|.
TGCGCCAGCAGCCAAGATCAATACGGCAATGAGCAGTTCTTC
CASSQDQYGNEQFF
>TRBV28|.|TRBJ1-5|13|.
TGTGCCAGCAGGTTCGAGGAGAAGCAGCCCCAGCATTTT
CASRFEEKQPQHF
>TRBV27|.|TRBJ1-1|13|.
TGTGCCAGCAGGGGACTTAATGTGGCTGAAGCTTTCTTT
CASRGLNVAEAFF
>TRBV9|.|TRBJ2-2|18|TRBD2
TGTGCCAGCAGCGTAGCTCCCAGCGGGGGGGATCTCACCGGGGAGCTGTTTTTT
CASSVAPSGGDLTGELFF
>TRBV5-4|.|TRBJ2-7|20|.
TGTGCCAGCAGCCCCGAGCGTTGGTTGAGATTCCCCGGACAGATGCGCGAGCAGTACTTC
CASSPERWLRFPGQMREQYF
>TRBV5-5|.|TRBJ2-7|14|.
TGTGCCAGCAGCCGGCCAACAGAATCCTACGAGCAGTACTTC
CASSRPTESYEQYF
>TRBV19|.|TRBJ1-3|20|.
TGTGCCAGTCGTGGGCTCCAGGGGCTGAATTTGCCCCGATCTGGAAACACCATATATTTT
CASRGLQGLNLPRSGNTIYF
>TRBV30|.|TRBJ1-1|15|.
TGTGCCTGGGCTTCAGGGACATCCATGAACACTGAAGCTTTCTTT
CAWASGTSMNTEAFF
>TRBV27|once|TRBJ2-3|17|.
TGTGCCAGCAGTTCATACCCCAGGGGTGTTCTGACAGATACGCAGTATTTT
CASSSYPRGVLTDTQYF
>TRBV21-1|few|TRBJ2-7|12|.
TGTGCCAGCAGTACCTCAACGGGCGAGCAGTACTTC
CASSTSTGEQYF
>TRBV7-9|.|TRBJ1-1|12|.
TGTGCCAGCAGCCCAAGGGAGACTGAAGCTTTCTTT
CASSPRETEAFF
>TRBV7-9|.|TRBJ1-4|16|.
TGTGCCAGCAGCCTCCTTTCGCCAGGGGCCGATGAAAAACTGTTTTTT
CASSLLSPGADEKLFF
>TRBV2|.|TRBJ1-1|12|.
TGTGCCAGCAGTTACAGTGGCACTGAAGCTTTCTTT
CASSYSGTEAFF
>TRBV14|.|TRBJ2-7|15|TRBD1
TGTGCCAGCAGCCAAGTAGTCGGACAGGGTGGCGAGCAGTACTTC
CASSQVVGQGGEQYF
>TRBV30|once|TRBJ2-7|13|TRBD1
TGTGCCTGGAGTCCGGACAGGGGGTACGAGCAGTACTTC
CAWSPDRGYEQYF
>TRBV5-1|.|TRBJ2-7|15|TRBD1
TGCGCCAGCAGCTTCCAGGGGGCGTCTTACTACGAGCAGTACTTC
CASSFQGASYYEQYF
>TRBV10-1|few|TRBJ1-5|20|TRBD1
TGCGCCAGCAGTGATAGCAGGGACAGGGGGCTCGGGACGAGCAATCAGCCCCAGCATTTT
CASSDSRDRGLGTSNQPQHF
>TRBV2|.|TRBJ2-3|13|TRBD2
TGTGCCAGCAGGGACGGGAGGGCGGATACGCAGTATTTT
CASRDGRADTQYF
>TRBV28|.|TRBJ2-3|15|.
TGTGCCAGCAGTTTAGTGGCTCCTAGCACAGATACGCAGTATTTT
CASSLVAPSTDTQYF
>TRBV9|.|TRBJ2-2|14|.
TGTGCCAGCAGCGCTTACATTAACACCGGGGAGCTGTTTTTT
CASSAYINTGELFF
>TRBV6-4|.|TRBJ2-1|16|TRBD2
TGTGCCAGCAGTGCGACTAGCGGGGGGGCCGTGGGTGAGCAGTTCTTC
CASSATSGGAVGEQFF
>TRBV27|.|TRBJ1-2|15|TRBD1
TGTGCCAGCAGTTTCATAGGACAGGGGGCCTGGGGCTACACCTTC
CASSFIGQGAWGYTF
>TRBV7-2|.|TRBJ1-6|14|.
TGTGCCAGCAGCTTCAACGGGTTAGATTCACCCCTCCACTTT
CASSFNGLDSPLHF
>TRBV5-1|.|TRBJ2-7|14|TRBD1
TGCGCCAGCAGCTTTGGGACAGGGGAAGGCGAGCAGTACTTC
CASSFGTGEGEQYF
>TRBV19|.|TRBJ2-7|19|.
TGTGCCAGTAGTATTACGAACGCAGGGGTCGGGGCCTTTTCCTACGAGCAGTACTTC
CASSITNAGVGAFSYEQYF
>TRBV6-5|.|TRBJ2-7|13|TRBD1
TGTGCCAGCAGTCGCGAGGGGGCGGCCGAGCAGTACTTC
CASSREGAAEQYF
>TRBV7-3|.|TRBJ1-2|13|.
TGTGCCAGCAGCTACGACAGAAACTATGGCTACACCTTC
CASSYDRNYGYTF
>TRBV5-1|.|TRBJ1-4|14|TRBD1
TGCGCCAGCAGCTCTCAGGGGGCTAATGAAAAACTGTTTTTT
CASSSQGANEKLFF
>TRBV5-4|.|TRBJ2-7|14|.
TGTGCCAGCAGCTTCTTAGGACAGAGTTACGAGCAGTACTTC
CASSFLGQSYEQYF
>TRBV2|.|TRBJ1-5|12|.
TGTGCCAGCGGGCGACGAGATCAGCCCCAGCATTTT
CASGRRDQPQHF
>TRBV7-2|.|TRBJ1-1|14|.
TGTGCCAGCAGCTTATGGGGGCATCACACTGAAGCTTTCTTT
CASSLWGHHTEAFF
>TRBV19|.|TRBJ1-1|15|.
TGTGCCAGTACCAACGGCGGATTAGGGGACACTGAAGCTTTCTTT
CASTNGGLGDTEAFF
>TRBV7-9|few|TRBJ2-7|15|TRBD1
TGTGCCAGCAGCCGTCCGGACAGGGGGTTATACGAGCAGTACTTC
CASSRPDRGLYEQYF
>TRBV7-9|.|TRBJ1-2|15|.
TGTGCCAGCAGCTCGACTGGATTAAAGGACTATGGCTACACCTTC
CASSSTGLKDYGYTF
>TRBV6-5|.|TRBJ1-1|13|.
TGTGCCAGCACCTACCGGACACAGACTGAAGCTTTCTTT
CASTYRTQTEAFF
>TRBV7-9|.|TRBJ2-2|16|.
TGTGCCAGCAGCCCCCTAGCGATCTCGAACACCGGGGAGCTGTTTTTT
CASSPLAISNTGELFF
>TRBV5-1|.|TRBJ1-2|15|TRBD1
TGCGCCAGCAGCCCGGGGACAGGGGGCATGGGAGGCTACACCTTC
CASSPGTGGMGGYTF
>TRBV4-1|.|TRBJ2-5|15|TRBD2
TGCGCCAGCAGCCAACCCGGACTAGTCCCAGAGACCCAGTACTTC
CASSQPGLVPETQYF
>TRBV7-2|.|TRBJ2-6|17|TRBD2
TGTGCCAGCAGCTTTTCTAGCGGGAGAAGAGGGGCCAACGTCCTGACTTTC
CASSFSSGRRGANVLTF
>TRBV10-3|.|TRBJ1-1|11|TRBD1
TGTGCCATCCGGACAGGGGCTGAAGCTTTCTTT
CAIRTGAEAFF
>TRBV5-6|.|TRBJ2-5|14|TRBD1
TGTGCCAGCAGCTCAGGGACAGGGGGAGAGACCCAGTACTTC
CASSSGTGGETQYF
>TRBV5-4|.|TRBJ2-7|15|TRBD1
TGTGCCAGCAGCTTCCCCGGGACAGGGGCCTACGAGCAGTACTTC
CASSFPGTGAYEQYF
>TRBV5-1|.|TRBJ1-5|14|.
TGCGCCAGCAGCCCGGGGGGGAAGAATCAGCCCCAGCATTTT
CASSPGGKNQPQHF
>TRBV6-5|.|TRBJ1-3|15|.
TGTGCCAGCAGTATTGCAGGGTTTGTCGGAAACACCATATATTTT
CASSIAGFVGNTIYF